This TCR beta chain is drawn from a study of T cell responses to AZD1222 COVID-19 vaccine. Profiling relied on immunoSEQ multiplex PCR, and the TCRdb table lists in-frame clones only, not all of them. This sample has about 210,000 clones; about 95% occur once, and the top ten carry over 1.5%. The CDR3 covers 13 residues. CDR1 and CDR2 (germline): MDHEN, SYDVKM. Trimming took 6 bases from V and 6 from J, leaving 12 bases between them. In regard to this clone: Its antigen remains unknown.

Findings and limits, study-wide: It was only after the peak T cell response that any repertoires were sampled.

The source material was peripheral blood, sampled 28 days after the second dose of the MenACWY control vaccine. The chain employs TRBV28 and TRBJ2-1; maybe TRBD1 (5 bases). This receptor was taken from an adult who received the MenACWY meningococcal vaccine as a control. The CDR3 DNA follows: TGTGCCAGCAGGCCGACAGTCCCCAATGAGCAGTTCTTC. Protein sequence: CASRPTVPNEQFF.